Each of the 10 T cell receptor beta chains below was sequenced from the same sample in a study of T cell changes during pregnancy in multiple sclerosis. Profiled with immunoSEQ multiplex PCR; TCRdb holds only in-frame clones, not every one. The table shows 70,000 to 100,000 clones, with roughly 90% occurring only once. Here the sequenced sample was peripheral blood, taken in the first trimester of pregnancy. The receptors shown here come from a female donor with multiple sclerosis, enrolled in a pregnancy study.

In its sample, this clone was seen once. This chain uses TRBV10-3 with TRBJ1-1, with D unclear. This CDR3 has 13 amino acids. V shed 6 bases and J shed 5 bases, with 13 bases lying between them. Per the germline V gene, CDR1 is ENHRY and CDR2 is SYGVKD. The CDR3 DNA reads TGTGCCATCAGGGGGTCGCGGGAAACTGAAGCTTTCTTT. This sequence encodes CAIRGSRETEAFF.

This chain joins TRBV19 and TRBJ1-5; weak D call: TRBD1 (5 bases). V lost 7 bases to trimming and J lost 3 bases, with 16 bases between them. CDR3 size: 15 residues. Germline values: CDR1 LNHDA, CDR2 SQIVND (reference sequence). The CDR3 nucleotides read TGTGCCAGTATCCGAGAAGGGGCCCTCAATCAGCCCCAGCATTTT. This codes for CASIREGALNQPQHF.

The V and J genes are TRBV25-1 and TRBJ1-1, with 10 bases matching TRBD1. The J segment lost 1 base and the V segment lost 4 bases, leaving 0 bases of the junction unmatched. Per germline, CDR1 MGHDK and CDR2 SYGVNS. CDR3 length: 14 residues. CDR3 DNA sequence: TGTGCCAGCAGTGGGGACAGGGGGAACACTGAAGCTTTCTTT. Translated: CASSGDRGNTEAFF.

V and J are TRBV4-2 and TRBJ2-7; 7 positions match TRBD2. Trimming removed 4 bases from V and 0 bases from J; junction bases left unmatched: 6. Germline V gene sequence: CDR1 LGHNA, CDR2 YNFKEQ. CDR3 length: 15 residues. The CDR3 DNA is TGTGCCAGCAGCCCCTCGGGAGGCCTCTCCTACGAGCAGTACTTC. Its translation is CASSPSGGLSYEQYF.

CDR3 region: CASSQRQSNQPQHF. For the CDR3, the DNA is TGCGCCAGCAGCCAACGACAGTCTAATCAGCCCCAGCATTTT. The chain joins TRBV4-1 to TRBJ1-5; possible D gene TRBD1, 5 bases. V gave up 2 bases and J gave up 4 bases, with 9 bases separating them. The CDR3 has 14 residues. CDR1 and CDR2 (germline): MGHRA, YSYEKL.

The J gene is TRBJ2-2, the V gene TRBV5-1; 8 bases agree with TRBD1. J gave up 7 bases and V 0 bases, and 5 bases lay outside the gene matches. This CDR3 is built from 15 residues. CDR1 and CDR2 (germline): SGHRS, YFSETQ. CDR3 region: CASSLALQGDGELFF. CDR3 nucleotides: TGCGCCAGCAGCTTGGCCCTACAGGGGGACGGGGAGCTGTTTTTT.

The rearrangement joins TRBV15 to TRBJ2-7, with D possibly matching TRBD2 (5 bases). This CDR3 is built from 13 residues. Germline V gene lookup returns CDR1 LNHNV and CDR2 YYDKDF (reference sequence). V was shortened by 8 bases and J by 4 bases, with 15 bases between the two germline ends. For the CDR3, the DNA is TGTGCCACCGCCGGGGAAAGAGGTTACGAGCAGTACTTC. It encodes CATAGERGYEQYF.

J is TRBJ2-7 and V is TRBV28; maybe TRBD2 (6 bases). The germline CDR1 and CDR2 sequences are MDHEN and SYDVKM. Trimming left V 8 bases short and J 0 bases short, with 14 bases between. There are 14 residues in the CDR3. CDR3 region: CASCRERASYEQYF. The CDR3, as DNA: TGTGCCAGCTGTAGAGAGCGGGCCTCCTACGAGCAGTACTTC. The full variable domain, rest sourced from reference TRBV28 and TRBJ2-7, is DVKVTQSSRYLVKRTGEKVFLECVQDMDHENMFWYRQDPGLGLRLIYFSYDVKMKEKGDIPEGYSVSREKKERFSLILESASTNQTSMYLCASCRERASYEQYFGPGTRLTVT.

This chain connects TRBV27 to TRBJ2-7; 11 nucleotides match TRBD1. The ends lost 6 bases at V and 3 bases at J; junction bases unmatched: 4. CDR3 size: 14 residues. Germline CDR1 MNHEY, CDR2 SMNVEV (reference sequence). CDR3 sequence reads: CASRPGQGGYEQYF. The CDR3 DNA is TGTGCCAGCAGGCCGGGACAGGGGGGCTACGAGCAGTACTTC.

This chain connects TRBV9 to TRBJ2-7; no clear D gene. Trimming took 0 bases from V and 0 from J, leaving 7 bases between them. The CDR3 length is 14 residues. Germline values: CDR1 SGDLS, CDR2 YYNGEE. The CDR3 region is CASSVAEVSYEQYF. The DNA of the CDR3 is TGTGCCAGCAGCGTAGCTGAGGTCTCCTACGAGCAGTACTTC.